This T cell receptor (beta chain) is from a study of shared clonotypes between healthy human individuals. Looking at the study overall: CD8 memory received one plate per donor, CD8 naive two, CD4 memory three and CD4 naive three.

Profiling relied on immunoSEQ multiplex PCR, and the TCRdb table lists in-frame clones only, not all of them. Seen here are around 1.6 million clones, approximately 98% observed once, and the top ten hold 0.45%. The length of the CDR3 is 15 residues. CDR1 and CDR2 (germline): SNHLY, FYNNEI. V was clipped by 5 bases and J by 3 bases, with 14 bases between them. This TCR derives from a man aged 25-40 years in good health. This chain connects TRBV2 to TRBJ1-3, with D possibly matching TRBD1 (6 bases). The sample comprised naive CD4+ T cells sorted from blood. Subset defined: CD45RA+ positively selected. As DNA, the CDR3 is TGTGCCAGCAGTACTAACAGGGACTTTGGAAACACCATATATTTT. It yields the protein CASSTNRDFGNTIYF. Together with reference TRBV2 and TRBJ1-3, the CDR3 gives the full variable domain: EPEVTQTPSHQVTQMGQEVILRCVPISNHLYFYWYRQILGQKVEFLVSFYNNEISEKSEIFDDQFSVERPDGSNFTLKIRSTKLEDSAMYFCASSTNRDFGNTIYFGEGSWLTVV.